Listed below are T cell receptor beta chains from one sample, sequenced in a study of regulatory T cells in long-lasting Graves disease. TCRdb recomputed calls from the multiplex PCR reads with MiXCR, one row per CDR3 protein. The sample lists roughly 420,000 distinct CDR3 sequences; roughly a sixth were seen once. The sequencing here drew on peripheral blood mononuclear cells (PBMCs), taken at new diagnosis, from a patient treated with antithyroid drugs. Source of these receptors: a female donor with Graves disease. Both conserved end residues are part of each CDR3. The D gene is left open where the match is weak. The listing skips clone size in some rows; elsewhere it reads once, few, many or a size class.

j_gene: TRBJ2-2; abundance: many; v_gene: TRBV7-3; d_gene: TRBD2; CDR3nt: TGTGCCAGCAGCCCGAAGACTAGCGGGGTCTATGTCGGGGAGCTGTTTTTT; CDR3aa: CASSPKTSGVYVGELFF
j_gene: TRBJ1-4; abundance: many; v_gene: TRBV28; d_gene: -; CDR3nt: TGTGCCAGCAGTCCAACAGGGTTTCGGGAAAAACTGTTTTTT; CDR3aa: CASSPTGFREKLFF
j_gene: TRBJ1-1; abundance: many; v_gene: TRBV2; d_gene: TRBD1; CDR3nt: TGTGCCAGCAGTGAACAGGGGGCCGGCGCTGAAGCTTTCTTT; CDR3aa: CASSEQGAGAEAFF
j_gene: TRBJ2-3; abundance: -; v_gene: TRBV2; d_gene: -; CDR3nt: TGTGCCAGCAGCTCGAGTTGGTCCACAGATACGCAGTATTTT; CDR3aa: CASSSSWSTDTQYF
j_gene: TRBJ1-1; abundance: many; v_gene: TRBV6-5; d_gene: TRBD1; CDR3nt: TGTGCCAGCAGTTACTCTAAGGGGAACAAGGGGGCGACGACTGAAGCTTTCTTT; CDR3aa: CASSYSKGNKGATTEAFF
j_gene: TRBJ1-1; abundance: many; v_gene: TRBV12-3/TRBV12-4; d_gene: -; CDR3nt: TGTGCCAGCAGTGCCGACAGTATGAACACTGAAGCTTTCTTT; CDR3aa: CASSADSMNTEAFF
j_gene: TRBJ2-7; abundance: many; v_gene: TRBV12-3/TRBV12-4; d_gene: -; CDR3nt: TGTGCCAGCAGCACTAGCAGTTACTACGAGCAGTACTTC; CDR3aa: CASSTSSYYEQYF
j_gene: TRBJ1-5; abundance: -; v_gene: TRBV24-1; d_gene: TRBD1; CDR3nt: TGTGCCACCAGTGATTTGCAACAGGCAGGGGGAGGACAGCCCCAGCATTTT; CDR3aa: CATSDLQQAGGGQPQHF
j_gene: TRBJ2-7; abundance: many; v_gene: TRBV18; d_gene: -; CDR3nt: TGTGCCAGCAGCCCTAGACAGGGAGGCTACGAGCAGTACTTC; CDR3aa: CASSPRQGGYEQYF
j_gene: TRBJ2-2; abundance: -; v_gene: TRBV10-3; d_gene: -; CDR3nt: TGTGCCACGTGGGGGGGGGAGCTGTTTTTT; CDR3aa: CATWGGELFF
j_gene: TRBJ2-2; abundance: many; v_gene: TRBV3-1; d_gene: TRBD1; CDR3nt: TGTGCCAGCAGCCAGGACCTCGACAGGGATTGGCTGTTTTTT; CDR3aa: CASSQDLDRDWLFF
j_gene: TRBJ2-7; abundance: few; v_gene: TRBV7-2; d_gene: TRBD2; CDR3nt: TGTGCCTGCAGCTTTAGCGGGAGGGCCTGGGACGAGCAGTACTTC; CDR3aa: CACSFSGRAWDEQYF
j_gene: TRBJ1-3; abundance: many; v_gene: TRBV4-2; d_gene: -; CDR3nt: TGTGCCAGCAGCCAAGGAGCGGCAAGCTCTGGAAACACCATATATTTT; CDR3aa: CASSQGAASSGNTIYF
j_gene: TRBJ1-5; abundance: many; v_gene: TRBV7-2; d_gene: -; CDR3nt: TGTGCCAGCAGCCTGCGGACAGGCAATCAGCCCCAGCATTTT; CDR3aa: CASSLRTGNQPQHF
j_gene: TRBJ2-1; abundance: many; v_gene: TRBV2; d_gene: -; CDR3nt: TGTGCCAGCAGTTCAGCCGGGCCCCCCAATGATGAGCAGTTCTTC; CDR3aa: CASSSAGPPNDEQFF
j_gene: TRBJ1-1; abundance: many; v_gene: TRBV20-1; d_gene: -; CDR3nt: TGCAGTGCAGGGGCCAGCCCGAACACTGAAGCTTTCTTT; CDR3aa: CSAGASPNTEAFF
j_gene: TRBJ2-2; abundance: many; v_gene: TRBV5-1; d_gene: -; CDR3nt: TGCGCCAGCAGTTCTCGGGGAGCGAACACCGGGGAGCTGTTTTTT; CDR3aa: CASSSRGANTGELFF
j_gene: TRBJ2-5; abundance: many; v_gene: TRBV6-5; d_gene: -; CDR3nt: TGTGCCAGCAGTTCCCTGGGAGAAGAGACTCAGTACTTC; CDR3aa: CASSSLGEETQYF
j_gene: TRBJ1-1; abundance: many; v_gene: TRBV7-9; d_gene: TRBD1; CDR3nt: TGTGCCACTAGCCAGGGGGGGGCCACTGAAGCTTTCTTT; CDR3aa: CATSQGGATEAFF
j_gene: TRBJ1-1; abundance: many; v_gene: TRBV2; d_gene: -; CDR3nt: TGTGCCAGCAGTCGGGGCGAAGGCACTGAAGCTTTCTTT; CDR3aa: CASSRGEGTEAFF
j_gene: TRBJ1-1; abundance: many; v_gene: TRBV5-4; d_gene: -; CDR3nt: TGTGCCAGCAGCAAGGCGAAGGCCCCGGACACTGAAGCTTTCTTT; CDR3aa: CASSKAKAPDTEAFF
j_gene: TRBJ2-5; abundance: many; v_gene: TRBV27; d_gene: -; CDR3nt: TGTGCCAGCAGATCCGGGGCACGCCAGTACTTC; CDR3aa: CASRSGARQYF
j_gene: TRBJ2-1; abundance: -; v_gene: TRBV12-3/TRBV12-4; d_gene: -; CDR3nt: TGTACCAGCAGCCACAGGATGGGGGGACCCTACAATGAGCAGTTCTTC; CDR3aa: CTSSHRMGGPYNEQFF
j_gene: TRBJ2-2; abundance: many; v_gene: TRBV12-3/TRBV12-4; d_gene: -; CDR3nt: TGTGCCAGCGGACGACCTAACACCGGGGAGCTGTTTTTT; CDR3aa: CASGRPNTGELFF
j_gene: TRBJ2-1; abundance: few; v_gene: TRBV7-8; d_gene: -; CDR3nt: TGTGCCAGCAGCTTAGCTCAGTTCGGGGCCTCCTACAATGAGCAGTTCTTC; CDR3aa: CASSLAQFGASYNEQFF
j_gene: TRBJ2-3; abundance: -; v_gene: TRBV7-2; d_gene: -; CDR3nt: TGTGCCAGCCAACAGGCTAGCGACACAGATACGCAGTATTTT; CDR3aa: CASQQASDTDTQYF
j_gene: TRBJ1-1; abundance: -; v_gene: TRBV18; d_gene: -; CDR3nt: TGTGCCAGCTCCCGAGCCCCCGCAGGGGAGGCTGAAGCTTTCTTT; CDR3aa: CASSRAPAGEAEAFF
j_gene: TRBJ1-5; abundance: many; v_gene: TRBV20-1; d_gene: TRBD1; CDR3nt: TGCAGTGCTAGACCCGGGACCGGACAGGGAGTTTGGGGCAATCAGCCCCAGCATTTT; CDR3aa: CSARPGTGQGVWGNQPQHF
j_gene: TRBJ1-1; abundance: many; v_gene: TRBV5-6; d_gene: -; CDR3nt: TGTGCCAGCAGCTCTACTCGATCCCCAGGGACTGAAGCTTTCTTT; CDR3aa: CASSSTRSPGTEAFF
j_gene: TRBJ2-5; abundance: many; v_gene: TRBV12-5; d_gene: -; CDR3nt: TGTGCTAGTGGTCAAGGATCGGGAGAGACCCAGTACTTC; CDR3aa: CASGQGSGETQYF
j_gene: TRBJ2-5; abundance: many; v_gene: TRBV28; d_gene: TRBD1; CDR3nt: TGTGCCAGCAGTTTCCATCCAGGGGGCGGGCAAGAGACCCAGTACTTC; CDR3aa: CASSFHPGGGQETQYF
j_gene: TRBJ2-3; abundance: -; v_gene: TRBV19; d_gene: TRBD2; CDR3nt: TGTGCCAGTAGTACCTCTAGCGGACACACAGATACGCAGTATTTT; CDR3aa: CASSTSSGHTDTQYF
j_gene: TRBJ1-1; abundance: many; v_gene: TRBV6-1; d_gene: -; CDR3nt: TGTGCCAGCGAGAGGAGGAGAGCTCACGTTGAAGCTTTCTTT; CDR3aa: CASERRRAHVEAFF
j_gene: TRBJ2-1; abundance: -; v_gene: TRBV11-3; d_gene: TRBD1; CDR3nt: TGTGCCAGCAGCCCCGGGACAGGGGGATTCGATGAGCAGTTCTTC; CDR3aa: CASSPGTGGFDEQFF
j_gene: TRBJ2-7; abundance: -; v_gene: TRBV30; d_gene: -; CDR3nt: TGTGCCTGGAGGTCGTCCTACGAGCAGTACTTC; CDR3aa: CAWRSSYEQYF
j_gene: TRBJ2-1; abundance: few; v_gene: TRBV6-1; d_gene: TRBD1; CDR3nt: TGTGCCAGCAGTGAGGGACAGGGCCACAATGAGCAGTTCTTC; CDR3aa: CASSEGQGHNEQFF
j_gene: TRBJ2-1; abundance: many; v_gene: TRBV6-5; d_gene: TRBD2; CDR3nt: TGTGCCAGCAGTTACGTAGCGGGAGGAGTTGATGAGCAGTTCTTC; CDR3aa: CASSYVAGGVDEQFF
j_gene: TRBJ2-2; abundance: many; v_gene: TRBV29-1; d_gene: TRBD1; CDR3nt: TGCAGCGTATTGAAGATGGGGACAGGTGATACCTCCGGGGAGCTGTTTTTT; CDR3aa: CSVLKMGTGDTSGELFF
j_gene: TRBJ2-5; abundance: few; v_gene: TRBV2; d_gene: -; CDR3nt: TGTGCCAGCGCCAGGGAAGCAGCGGGTGAGACCCAGTACTTC; CDR3aa: CASAREAAGETQYF
j_gene: TRBJ1-1; abundance: many; v_gene: TRBV3-1; d_gene: TRBD1; CDR3nt: TGTGCCAGCAGCGATGGGACAGTGAACACTGAAGCTTTCTTT; CDR3aa: CASSDGTVNTEAFF
j_gene: TRBJ2-1; abundance: many; v_gene: TRBV11-2; d_gene: -; CDR3nt: TGTGCCAGCAGCTTAGACGGGTTTCAGCAGTTCTTC; CDR3aa: CASSLDGFQQFF
j_gene: TRBJ2-1; abundance: many; v_gene: TRBV12-3/TRBV12-4; d_gene: -; CDR3nt: TGTGCCAGCAGTTTACTGGGAGGCTGGGGTGAGCAGTTCTTC; CDR3aa: CASSLLGGWGEQFF